A single sample gave rise to the 20 T cell receptor beta chains below, sequenced in a study of technical replicates of blood from several donors. Generated by immunoSEQ multiplex PCR, the TCRdb table keeps only in-frame clones and is missing some. The table shows about 81,000 clones, with about 97% occurring only once. The material sequenced was T cells isolated from PBMCs. The receptors were gathered from a human donor in good health.

This clone was counted between two and nine times. The gene calls are TRBV10-1 and TRBJ1-5; D not certain. V was clipped by 8 bases and J by 0 bases, with 8 bases between them. This CDR3 is built from 13 residues. Germline CDR1 WNHNN, CDR2 SYGVQD (reference sequence). The CDR3 loop reads CASSSGSNQPQHF. CDR3 nucleotides: TGCGCCAGCTCTTCGGGTAGCAATCAGCCCCAGCATTTT.

The CDR3 region has the DNA TGTGCCAGCAGACCCCAGTTCGGGGGAGGGATTTCCGAGCAGTACTTC. Residues: CASRPQFGGGISEQYF. The rearrangement joins TRBV27 to TRBJ2-7, with 7 bases lining up with TRBD2. The CDR3 is 16 amino acids. CDR1 is MNHEY, CDR2 SMNVEV, per germline (reference sequence). V was clipped by 6 bases and J by 6 bases; unmatched bases: 17.

The rearrangement uses TRBV10-2 and TRBJ2-5, with D unclear. The germline V gene has CDR1 WSHSY and CDR2 SAAADI. Trimming cost V 6 bases and J 5 bases, with 7 bases left between them. This CDR3 has 11 residues. CDR3 in DNA: TGCGCCAGCAGCGCCGGGGAGACCCAGTACTTC. This translates into CASSAGETQYF.

V gene TRBV4-1 combines with J gene TRBJ1-1; D remains unclear. Trimming took off 2 bases at V and 2 bases at J, with 12 bases between the two ends. The CDR3 loop spans 15 amino acids. The V gene's germline CDR1 is MGHRA and CDR2 YSYEKL. In DNA form, the CDR3 reads TGCGCCAGCAGCCAACGGGGAGTTTCAAACACTGAAGCTTTCTTT. The encoded protein is CASSQRGVSNTEAFF.

The V and J genes are TRBV5-1 and TRBJ1-2; TRBD1 matches 10 bases. This CDR3 has 16 residues. The V gene end was trimmed by 0 bases and the J gene end by 8 bases; junction bases not matched to a gene: 10. Germline V gene sequence: CDR1 SGHRS, CDR2 YFSETQ. CDR3 in amino acids: CASSLEYRTGGGGYTF. DNA of the CDR3: TGCGCCAGCAGCTTGGAATACCGGACAGGGGGGGGCGGCTACACCTTC.

The genes are TRBV6-1 and TRBJ1-4, with no clear D. Germline-derived CDR1 and CDR2 are MNHNS and SASEGT. With 5 bases removed from V and 4 bases from J, the gap between germline ends came to 14 bases. The CDR3 is 15 amino acids. This chain's CDR3 is CASSTLGRDNEKLFF. CDR3 nucleotide sequence: TGTGCCAGCAGTACTCTTGGACGGGATAATGAAAAACTGTTTTTT.

The chain employs TRBV6-5 and TRBJ2-7; maybe TRBD2 (5 bases). V was clipped by 6 bases and J by 5 bases, with 11 bases between them. CDR1 MNHEY and CDR2 SVGAGI come from the germline V gene. The CDR3 has 12 amino acids. DNA for the CDR3: TGTGCCAGCAGCCCCGGACTCGACGAGCAGTACTTC. Translation: CASSPGLDEQYF.

This sequence joins TRBV7-3 and TRBJ1-6; TRBD1 is a possible D gene (6 bases). The CDR3 covers 14 residues. Germline V gene lookup returns CDR1 SGHTA and CDR2 FQGTGA. Trimming removed 2 bases from V and 10 bases from J, with 12 bases in between. The CDR3 sequence: CASSLGDRQSPLHF. CDR3 in DNA: TGTGCCAGCAGCTTAGGCGACAGGCAATCACCCCTCCACTTT.

This chain links TRBV5-6 with TRBJ2-3; 9 positions agree with TRBD2. V lost 4 bases, J lost 2 bases, and 8 bases stayed unmatched. Germline values: CDR1 SGHDT, CDR2 YYEEEE. The CDR3 contains 16 residues. The DNA of the CDR3 is TGTGCCAGCAGCCCCCGACTAGCGGATCCCACAGATACGCAGTATTTT. It is translated as CASSPRLADPTDTQYF.

Only a few counts were recorded for this clone. The rearrangement links TRBV2 to TRBJ1-1, with 8 positions matching TRBD1. CDR1 is SNHLY, CDR2 FYNNEI, per germline. Trimming cost V 4 bases and J 9 bases; bases outside gene matches: 4. The CDR3 has 12 amino acids. For the CDR3, the DNA is TGTGCCAGCAGTGGGACAGGGTATAAAGCTTTCTTT. This codes for CASSGTGYKAFF.

The CDR3, as DNA: TGTGCCAGCAGCTTAAATCCTTCTCACCAAGAGACCCAGTACTTC. This gives the protein CASSLNPSHQETQYF. V usage is TRBV11-2 and J usage is TRBJ2-5; D remains unclear. Trimming shortened V by 2 bases and J by 0 bases, and 10 bases separated the two germline ends. Germline V gene data show CDR1 as SGHAT and CDR2 as FQNNGV. The CDR3 length is 15 residues.

The chain is built from TRBV27 and TRBJ2-7, with 11 bases that match TRBD1. The CDR3 is 16 amino acids. Germline CDR1 reads MNHEY; CDR2 reads SMNVEV (reference sequence). The J segment lost 3 bases and the V segment lost 6 bases, leaving 10 bases of the junction unmatched. CDR3 nucleotides: TGTGCCAGCAGGCGGACAGGGGGCGGGGGAATCTACGAGCAGTACTTC. Protein sequence: CASRRTGGGGIYEQYF.

This clone has a handful of counts. This rearrangement joins TRBV5-1 to TRBJ1-2, with D possibly being TRBD1 (6 bases). Trimming pared 4 bases from V and 0 bases from J, leaving 10 bases between. Per the germline V gene, CDR1 is SGHRS and CDR2 is YFSETQ. The CDR3 is 14 residues long. CDR3 in DNA: TGCGCCAGCAGCGAACAGGGAGCTAACTATGGCTACACCTTC. Translation: CASSEQGANYGYTF.

This clone has only a few counts. V gene TRBV7-2 combines with J gene TRBJ1-2; D gene ambiguous. The CDR3 has 13 amino acids. V lost 3 bases and J 7 bases, leaving 12 bases between the germline ends. Germline V gene lookup returns CDR1 SGHTA and CDR2 FQGNSA. The CDR3 loop is CASSFPGRRGYTF. In nucleotides, the CDR3 is TGTGCCAGCAGCTTTCCCGGTCGTCGTGGCTACACCTTC.

This clone has only one observation. The chain couples TRBV13 to TRBJ2-1, with 8 positions matching TRBD2. After removal of 0 bases from V and 2 bases from J, the junction contained 6 bases not matched to a gene. From germline, CDR1 is PRHDT and CDR2 FYEKMQ (reference sequence). The CDR3 consists of 17 residues. CDR3 sequence (DNA): TGTGCCAGCAGCTTAGGTTCGGGGGGGGCCACCTACAATGAGCAGTTCTTC. Amino acid sequence: CASSLGSGGATYNEQFF.

The V and J genes are TRBV28 and TRBJ1-5, with D perhaps TRBD1 (6 bases). CDR3 length: 15 residues. CDR1 is MDHEN, CDR2 SYDVKM, per germline. Between the trimmed V and J ends, which lost 4 bases and 6 bases, there was a span of 16 bases. The CDR3 coding sequence is TGTGCCAGCAGTTCACTACAGGGTTTTATTCAGCCCCAGCATTTT. This translates into CASSSLQGFIQPQHF.

The J gene is TRBJ1-2, the V gene TRBV11-3; D is undetermined. V dropped 5 bases and J dropped 3 bases, with 4 bases sitting between them. The CDR3 is 11 residues long. The V gene's germline CDR1 is SGHNT and CDR2 YENEEA. The CDR3 DNA follows: TGTGCCAGCAGCCGGTACTATGGCTACACCTTC. It is translated as CASSRYYGYTF.

The chain combines TRBV7-9 with TRBJ1-5, with no clear D. The length of the CDR3 is 15 residues. Germline-derived CDR1 and CDR2 are SEHNR and FQNEAQ (reference sequence). With 5 bases removed from V and 5 bases from J, the gap between germline ends came to 16 bases. As DNA, the CDR3 is TGTGCCAGCAGCGTCCGAGGAGGCTTGGATCAGCCCCAGCATTTT. Protein sequence: CASSVRGGLDQPQHF.

CDR3 nucleotide sequence: TGCGCCAGCAGCTTGGCTAGCGGGAGGGCCGGTGAGACCCAGTACTTC. It is translated as CASSLASGRAGETQYF. The chain has TRBV5-1 and TRBJ2-5; 12 bases fit TRBD2. The germline CDR1 and CDR2 sequences are SGHRS and YFSETQ. There are 16 residues in the CDR3. V shed 0 bases, J shed 5 bases, and the junction held 5 bases outside the gene matches.

V gene TRBV18 combines with J gene TRBJ1-5, with D perhaps TRBD1 (5 bases). The germline CDR1 and CDR2 sequences are KGHSH and LQKENI. V lost 4 bases and J lost 4, with 14 bases in between. The CDR3 is 15 residues long. CDR3 sequence reads: CASSRDIDRNQPQHF. For the CDR3, the DNA is TGTGCCAGCTCACGAGATATTGACAGAAATCAGCCCCAGCATTTT.